Given below is one TCR beta chain in context. The antigen is unknown. This record belongs to a study of T cell responses to AZD1222 COVID-19 vaccine. Sequenced by immunoSEQ multiplex PCR; TCRdb stores in-frame clones only, minus some. The sample records some 180,000 clones, approximately 88% being singletons. CDR1 is SGHNT and CDR2 is YYREEE in the germline V gene (reference sequence). This CDR3 comprises 14 residues. Unmatched junction bases numbered 5, after V lost 4 bases and J lost 5 bases. Points from the study as a whole: Along spike, vaccine-associated CD4 TCRs were found throughout, with dominance at 160-218 and 743-854.

The sample consisted of peripheral blood, taken 28 days after the second AZD1222 dose. This rearrangement joins TRBV5-4 to TRBJ2-5, with 10 positions matching TRBD1. The TCR sequence derives from an adult who received the AZD1222 COVID-19 vaccine. CDR3 region: CASSRDRGTETQYF. In DNA, the CDR3 is TGTGCCAGCAGCCGGGACAGGGGTACGGAGACCCAGTACTTC.